This T cell receptor beta chain emerged from a study of blood T cells in healthy people across ages. Combining a sample-barcoded 5' primer with a J-beta primer mix, a second PCR ran for roughly 6 to 11 cycles. TCRdb used MiXCR to reprocess the 5' RACE reads, holding one entry per CDR3 protein. Among some 800,000 distinct CDR3 sequences listed, just under 25% were seen once. Every donor gave roughly 9.2 milliliters of peripheral blood. The CDR3 is made up of 14 amino acids. Trimming removed 6 bases from V and 5 bases from J, with 16 bases in between. CDR1 SGHTA and CDR2 FQGNSA come from the germline V gene. In addition, the sample was reused for a study of T cells of mothers and their children. Turning to that study: In each mother, TCR beta CDR3 reads exceeded 8 million; in each child, they numbered a few million. Across the analysis, no persistent microchimeric T cell clones were detected.

The chain carries TRBV7-2 and TRBJ2-5; tentatively, D is TRBD2 (5 bases). The sample was blood. The clonotype comes from a boy aged 10-17 years in good health. In nucleotides, the CDR3 is TGTGCCAGCAGTATTGGAGCGGTTCTGGAGACCCAGTACTTC. As protein: CASSIGAVLETQYF. The whole variable domain, remainder taken from reference TRBV7-2 and TRBJ2-5, is GAGVSQSPSNKVTEKGKDVELRCDPISGHTALYWYRQSLGQGLEFLIYFQGNSAPDKSGLPSDRFSAERTGGSVSTLTIQRTQQEDSAVYLCASSIGAVLETQYFGPGTRLLVL.